This T cell receptor (beta chain) appears in the sequencing data of a study of blood T cell repertoires in COVID-19. Study-wide background: There were acute and convalescent COVID-19 samples, and they came from the United States, Italy and Spain. Sample material is recorded as cDNA or gDNA derived from T cells, B-cell-depleted T cells, or PBMCs.

Before they entered the study, exposed participants had met a COVID-19 case within 2 weeks. Original analysis: Amplification of reference gene primers was used by the study to estimate nucleated cell counts. Assay: immunoSEQ multiplex PCR; the TCRdb copy retains only in-frame clones and omits some. V, J and clone size were drawn from that table, and D and trimming were deduced from the DNA. The table lists fewer than 400,000 clones, around 85% of them singletons. The germline V gene has CDR1 KGHSH and CDR2 LQKENI. The CDR3 contains 17 residues. V gave up 1 base and J gave up 0 bases; unmatched junction bases: 5.

The source of this sequence is a woman aged 30 to 39 who had been exposed to COVID-19. This chain links TRBV18 with TRBJ2-1; 8 nucleotides line up with TRBD2. Sequenced input: PBMCs or T cells enriched from blood (not recorded which). The CDR3 here is CASSPQSGGRSYNEQFF. The DNA for the CDR3 is TGTGCCAGCTCACCACAAAGCGGGGGCCGCTCCTACAATGAGCAGTTCTTC. Together with reference TRBV18 and TRBJ2-1, the CDR3 gives the full variable domain: NAGVMQNPRHLVRRRGQEARLRCSPMKGHSHVYWYRQLPEEGLKFMVYLQKENIIDESGMPKERFSAEFPKEGPSILRIQQVVRGDSAAYFCASSPQSGGRSYNEQFFGPGTRLTVL.